This TCR beta chain was recorded in a study of cytomegalovirus exposure and HLA in healthy donors (dated 2017 in TCRdb). In the study overall: An earlier analysis of roughly 500 of the donors reported approximately 300 Gb of sequence data and more than 90 million unique TCR beta sequences from 150 million to 200 million T cells. About 280 gigabases of sequencing data and tens of millions of unique TCR sequences made up an early release that covered several hundred HLA-typed donors. Of the roughly 390 genotyped donors, more than 75% were placed in the genetic ancestry cluster associated with self-reported Caucasian donors. The study aimed to test whether cataloging public T cell receptors could reveal signatures of past pathogen exposure. The study used immunosequencing to profile the T cell repertoires of several hundred subjects and linked those repertoires to cytomegalovirus serostatus. A separate validation cohort of roughly 110 different subjects was used in addition to the 666-subject first cohort. The study combined high-throughput TCR immunosequencing, statistical association of individual TCRs with disease status, and machine learning to predict cytomegalovirus infection status. In a later analysis, previously published TCR beta repertoires from 670 or so donors were re-analyzed and high-resolution HLA genotyping was added so that TCR occurrence patterns could be studied. In the later analysis, no new phenotypic data were used to find candidate immune exposures; instead, reliance was placed on TCR beta sequences and their occurrence across donors. In an earlier analysis of a few hundred of the donors, high-throughput TCR beta sequencing was used to judge whether each TCR beta V gene segment behaved as functional or pseudogenic. Donor age, sex, ethnicity and CMV serostatus were collected together with the repertoire data. A later genetic analysis took genome-wide SNP genotypes for about 55% of the 666 donors and used that subset as a discovery cohort. Every discovery cohort repertoire had been produced on one sequencing platform. HLA typing included class I and class II loci at four-digit resolution. Typing coverage varied by locus: about 620-630 donors for A, B, C, DRB1 and DQB1; roughly 500 for DQA1; approximately 610 for DPA1; around 450 for DPB1. Because of strong linkage in the cohort, roughly five DR-DQ haplotypes were treated as single units for association and clustering. Across 300 to 500 genotyped donors of the cohort, an average of roughly 250,000 unique TCR beta nucleotide sequences per donor were sequenced, and roughly 18% of those sequences were non-productive.

Libraries were prepared through the immunoSEQ multiplex PCR assay. The multiplex PCR relied on a mix of 60 forward primers for TCR Vbeta segments and 13 reverse primers for TCR Jbeta segments. Amplification of the CDR3 region of rearranged TCR beta genes was performed with a multiplex PCR assay on genomic DNA. The Illumina HiSeq System was used to sequence the amplified TCR beta libraries as 87-base-pair reads. The authors' analysis ran thus. In a later analysis, tens of millions of unique TCR beta chains were counted across the approximately 640 repertoires, and approximately 11 million of these chains were shared by at least two donors. A nearest-neighbor algorithm error-corrected the raw reads and collapsed the reads into unique sequences, merging closely related sequences to remove PCR and sequencing errors. Alignment of CDR3 sequences to IMGT reference sequences was used to assign V, D and J gene segments. Each retained sequence needed at least a six-nucleotide match to both a V gene segment and a J gene segment. A rearrangement counted as productive if the CDR3 had no stop codons and remained in frame with V and J, and every other rearrangement counted as non-productive. CDR3 was defined according to IMGT convention as the region running from the second conserved V-encoded cysteine to the conserved J-encoded phenylalanine. The earlier analysis of about 610 of the donors excluded any sequence lacking an unambiguous match to a single V gene segment. An earlier analysis of a few hundred of the donors classified V segments as functional when productive rearrangements were above 56.7% and as segregating when the standard deviation between donors was above 5%. To diagnose cytomegalovirus status from the catalog of TCR beta chain sequences, a statistical classification framework was built. A later analysis assigned V and J genes by comparing TCR nucleotide sequences with IMGT/GENE-DB human TR gene sequences. Using the TCRdist pipeline, a later analysis assigned CDR3 sequences along with most-parsimonious VDJ recombination scenarios. In a later analysis, each TCR beta chain was defined by its CDR3 amino acid sequence together with its V-gene family, and reads lacking a unique V-gene family were excluded. In a later analysis, a few hundred highly shared, low-generation-probability nucleotide sequences were removed to address suspected cross-contamination and a sequencing artifact. For each public chain, a later analysis derived a clonal expansion index from normalized ranks of inferred template counts within each repertoire. A later analysis computed generation probabilities with a VDJ recombination model fitted to out-of-frame rearrangements, and checked the results against IGoR. In a later analysis, TCR-TCR, TCR-HLA and TCR-CMV co-occurrence was scored with hypergeometric tests, and a repertoire-size bias correction was applied to TCR pairs. False discovery rates were estimated in a later analysis by permuting HLA or CMV assignments 20 times. In a later analysis, co-occurring TCRs were grouped using DBSCAN, and TCRdist sequence similarity was added for clustering within HLA-allele-positive subsets. Repertoires with fewer than 30,000 or more than 120,000 public chains were left out of co-occurrence clustering, as were several repertoires with anomalous nucleotide sharing. In its TCRdb copy, this immuneACCESS table keeps in-frame sequences only and misses some clones. Where compared with another copy, unresolved V genes explain less than half of these, and the others have no known cause. Clonal size and the V and J genes are those of that table, whereas D and trimming came from the DNA. Across this sample there are fewer than 40,000 clones, with about 67% seen only once. Over 9% of the sample belongs to the ten largest clones.

CDR1 SEHNR and CDR2 FQNEAQ are derived from the germline V gene (reference sequence). V lost 5 bases and J lost 8 bases; the stretch between them is 12 bases long. The CDR3 contains 13 residues, cysteine and phenylalanine counted. Just CDR3 DNA is preserved here, 39 bases in frame from base 1. In total, about 650 healthy bone marrow donors made up the cohort. Cohort members were all nominally healthy when sampled, although unrecorded immune exposures were likely present. The donor tested CMV seropositive, placing the donor among the 250 to 350 seropositive members of the cohort. Every donor gave a peripheral blood sample, and the peripheral blood mononuclear cells from that sample were used for TCR beta sequencing. Genomic DNA extraction from the blood cell samples was performed with the Qiagen DNeasy Blood Extraction Kit. Study-wide conclusions, independent of this receptor: The earlier analysis of 587 of the donors excluded some 15 rarely observed V segments, including chromosome 9 orphons, because counts were too low. Correlated functional status among segregating V segments might be attributable to linkage disequilibrium, but an unknown experimental factor could not be ruled out. The sequencing pipeline was judged likely to have produced a cluster of highly shared sequence variants as a technical artifact. In the study, about 150 TCR beta chains were listed as associated with cytomegalovirus. According to a later analysis, parvovirus B19, influenza, CMV and Epstein-Barr virus appeared linked to several top co-occurrence clusters. Across donors, most TCR sequences were observed very rarely, whereas some public TCRs were present in many individuals. Presence/absence analyses assumed roughly uniform sequencing depth across donors, an assumption that may not hold. A later analysis found that most CMV-associated TCR beta chains appeared HLA-restricted, with HLA associations seemingly driven largely by CMV exposure. The classifier was reported to diagnose cytomegalovirus status with high specificity and sensitivity in both the original cohort and the validation cohort. Some IMGT-functional V segments, including TRBV6-2 and TRBV6-3, could not be distinguished by the 87-base-pair reads and were therefore excluded. In a later analysis, some 18,000 TCR beta sequences were associated with specific HLA alleles at a false discovery rate of 0.05. A further reported finding was that TCR beta sequences accurately predicted the HLA-A and HLA-B alleles for most subjects in the first cohort. In vitro tests confirmed that a few of the cytomegalovirus-associated TCR beta chains recognize cytomegalovirus antigens. Because HLA typing was unavailable for some donors at each locus, only the typed subset was used in association tests. CMV serostatus was the only immune exposure information available for the cohort. This cohort had only TCR beta chains sequenced, and the lack of alpha or paired-chain data limited which features could be detected. Compared with the 666-donor mean, donors in an Asian-associated ancestry cluster had fewer N-insertions in productive TCRs, according to a later genetic analysis. In a later analysis, TCR association rates were found to vary across HLA loci, with the most associated TCRs seen for DRB1 alleles and the fewest for HLA-C alleles. In an earlier analysis of more than 450 of the donors, most TCR beta V segments were observed in productive rearrangements about 87% or about 30% of the time, broadly matching IMGT annotations. V-gene and J-gene trimming of TCR beta chains was associated with a missense DCLRE1C variant in a later genetic analysis, and the association was replicated in an independent cohort. According to the authors, the approach could potentially be generalized to other disease states and immunological phenotypes. In a later analysis, HLA-associated TCR beta chains were found to be more clonally expanded and to have lower generation probabilities than equally common non-associated chains. Assigning TCR associations to individual alleles was difficult when HLA alleles, especially DR and DQ, strongly co-occurred.

About this clone: Its antigen is currently not known. It has no much larger one-base neighbor in the sample; base qualities were not kept.

The receptor chain draws on TRBV7-9 and TRBJ1-4, with a weak D call of TRBD1 (6 bases match). Sequenced: PBMCs. This sequence originates from a man in his forties in good health and CMV-seropositive. For the CDR3, the sequence is CASSQQGYEKLFF. The sequenced DNA is TGTGCCAGCAGCCAACAGGGTTACGAAAAACTGTTTTTT.